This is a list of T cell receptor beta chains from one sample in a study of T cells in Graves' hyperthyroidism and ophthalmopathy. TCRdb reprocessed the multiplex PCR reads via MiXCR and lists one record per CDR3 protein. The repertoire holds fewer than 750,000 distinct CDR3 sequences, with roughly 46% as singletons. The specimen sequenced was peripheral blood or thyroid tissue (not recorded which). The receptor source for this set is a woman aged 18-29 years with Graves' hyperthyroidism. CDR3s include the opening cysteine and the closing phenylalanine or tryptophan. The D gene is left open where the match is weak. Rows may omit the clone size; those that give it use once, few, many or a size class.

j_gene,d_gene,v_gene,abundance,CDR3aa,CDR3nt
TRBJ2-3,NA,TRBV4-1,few,CASSSTSLAQYF,TGCGCCAGCAGCAGCACTAGCTTGGCGCAGTATTTT
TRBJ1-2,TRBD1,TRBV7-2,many,CASSWTGDGYTF,TGTGCCAGCAGCTGGACAGGGGACGGCTACACCTTC
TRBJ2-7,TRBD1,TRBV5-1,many,CASSLRQGTYEQYF,TGCGCCAGCAGCCTTAGACAGGGAACCTACGAGCAGTACTTC
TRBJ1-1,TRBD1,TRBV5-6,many,CASTITGAGMNTEAFF,TGTGCCAGTACTATCACAGGGGCGGGGATGAACACTGAAGCTTTCTTT
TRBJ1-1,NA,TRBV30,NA,CACTPLGQGNTEAFF,TGTGCCTGCACTCCCCTCGGGCAGGGAAACACTGAAGCTTTCTTT
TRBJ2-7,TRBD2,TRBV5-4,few,CASSLSAGASYEQYF,TGTGCCAGCAGCTTGTCGGCGGGAGCGAGTTACGAGCAGTACTTC
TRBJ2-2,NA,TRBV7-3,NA,CASSPNKRNTGELFF,TGTGCCAGCAGCCCCAATAAGCGGAACACCGGGGAGCTGTTTTTT
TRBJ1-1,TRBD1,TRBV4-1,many,CASSPGTGRRNTEAFF,TGCGCCAGCAGCCCCGGGACAGGGCGGCGTAACACTGAAGCTTTCTTT
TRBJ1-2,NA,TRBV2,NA,CASSVDGANYGYTF,TGTGCCAGCAGTGTGGACGGAGCTAACTATGGCTACACCTTC
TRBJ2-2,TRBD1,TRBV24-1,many,CATSDHGQGRTGELFF,TGTGCCACCAGCGACCACGGACAGGGGAGGACCGGGGAGCTGTTTTTT
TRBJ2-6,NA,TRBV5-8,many,CASTREGANVLTF,TGTGCCAGCACCCGAGAAGGGGCCAACGTCCTGACTTTC
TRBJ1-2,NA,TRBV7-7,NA,CASSGVGTNYGYTF,TGTGCCAGCAGTGGGGTCGGGACTAACTATGGCTACACCTTC
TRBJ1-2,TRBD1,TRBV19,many,CASTTGGANGYTF,TGTGCCAGCACTACAGGGGGCGCGAATGGCTACACCTTC